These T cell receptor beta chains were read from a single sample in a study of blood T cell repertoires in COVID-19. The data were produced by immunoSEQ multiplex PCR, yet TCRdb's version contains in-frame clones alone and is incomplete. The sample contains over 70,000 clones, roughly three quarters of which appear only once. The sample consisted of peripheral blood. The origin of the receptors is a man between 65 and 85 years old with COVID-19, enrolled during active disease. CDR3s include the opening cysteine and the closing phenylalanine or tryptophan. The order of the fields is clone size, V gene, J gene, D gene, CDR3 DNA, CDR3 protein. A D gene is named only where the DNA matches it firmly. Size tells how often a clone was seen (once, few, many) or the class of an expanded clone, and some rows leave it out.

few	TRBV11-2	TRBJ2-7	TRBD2	TGTGCCAGCAGCCCCGGGGGTGTTAGCGGGAGTTTACGGGAGCAGTACTTC	CASSPGGVSGSLREQYF
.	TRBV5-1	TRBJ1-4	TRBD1	TGCGCCAGCAGCTTGGGACAGGGAGATGAAAAACTGTTTTTT	CASSLGQGDEKLFF
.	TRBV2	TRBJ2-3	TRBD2	TGTGCCAGCAGCTCGAGACTAGCGGGCACAGATACGCAGTATTTT	CASSSRLAGTDTQYF
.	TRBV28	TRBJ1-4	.	TGTGCCAGCAGTCCAATGGGGGGGGCGATTGAAAAACTGTTTTTT	CASSPMGGAIEKLFF
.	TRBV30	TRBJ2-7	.	TGTGCCTGCCGGACATTAGGTTTATTCTACGAGCAGTACTTC	CACRTLGLFYEQYF
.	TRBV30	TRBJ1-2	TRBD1	TGTGCCTGGAGTGTAGGGGGCGGACGCCCCGGCTACACCTTC	CAWSVGGGRPGYTF
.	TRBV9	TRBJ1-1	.	TGTGCCAGCAGCGTGGGGGGAAGGGCTGAAGCTTTCTTT	CASSVGGRAEAFF
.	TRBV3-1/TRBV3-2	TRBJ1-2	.	TGTGCCAGCAGCCAAGGGGGGGGTGAGGGCTACACCTTC	CASSQGGGEGYTF
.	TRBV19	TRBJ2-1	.	TGTGCCAGTAGTATGAGGGAGATAAACAATGAGCAGTTCTTC	CASSMREINNEQFF
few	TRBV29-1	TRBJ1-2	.	TGCAGCGCCGAAGCAGCCGGGGGCTATGGCTACACCTTC	CSAEAAGGYGYTF
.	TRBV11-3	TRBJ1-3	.	TGTGCCAGCAGCTTAGGTCGTCGAGTAATCTCTGGAAACACCATATATTTT	CASSLGRRVISGNTIYF
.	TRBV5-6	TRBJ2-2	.	TGTGCCAGTCACGGGCCCCGGAGGGTCAGCGGGGAGCTGTTTTTT	CASHGPRRVSGELFF
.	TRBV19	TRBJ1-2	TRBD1	TGTGCCAGTAGTGCATCCGGGACAGGGTTTGACTATGGCTACACCTTC	CASSASGTGFDYGYTF
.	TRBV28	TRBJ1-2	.	TGTGCCAGCCACTCCCGAGACACACTTTTCTATGGCTACACCTTC	CASHSRDTLFYGYTF
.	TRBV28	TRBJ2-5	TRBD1	TGTGCCAGCAGTCCACGACAGGGCGGCCAGTACTTC	CASSPRQGGQYF
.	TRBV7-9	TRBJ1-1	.	TGTGCCAGCAGCTACATTCAAAACACTGAAGCTTTCTTT	CASSYIQNTEAFF
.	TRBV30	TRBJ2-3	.	TGTGCCTGGTCAAGAGGGAGTGCAGATACGCAGTATTTT	CAWSRGSADTQYF
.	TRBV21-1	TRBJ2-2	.	TGTGCCAGCAGCAAAGGTGGACAGCAGAACACCGGGGAGCTGTTTTTT	CASSKGGQQNTGELFF
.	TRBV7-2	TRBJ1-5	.	TGTGCCAGCAGCTCCCAGACAGGAGACAATCAGCCCCAGCATTTT	CASSSQTGDNQPQHF
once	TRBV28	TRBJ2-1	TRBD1	TGTGCCAGCAGTTCTTTCCGGACAGGGGCATACAGATCCTACAATGAGCAGTTCTTC	CASSSFRTGAYRSYNEQFF
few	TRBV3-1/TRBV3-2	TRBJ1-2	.	TGTGCCAGCAGCCAAGGTGGGGGCGCGGGCTATGGCTACACCTTC	CASSQGGGAGYGYTF
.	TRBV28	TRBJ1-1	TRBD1	TGTGCCAGCAGTACACAGGGGGCCCAAAACACTGAAGCTTTCTTT	CASSTQGAQNTEAFF
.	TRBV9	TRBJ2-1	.	TGTGCCAGCAGCGTAGGGAGCGGGCCTGACAATGAGCAGTTCTTC	CASSVGSGPDNEQFF
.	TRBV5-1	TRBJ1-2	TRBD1	TGCGCCAGCAGCTTGATGGGACAGGAGATTAACTATGGCTACACCTTC	CASSLMGQEINYGYTF
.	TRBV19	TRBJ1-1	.	TGTGCCAGTAAGTGGGGCAGTTACATGAACACTGAAGCTTTCTTT	CASKWGSYMNTEAFF
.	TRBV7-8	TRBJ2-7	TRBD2	TGTGCCAGCAGCCGAGAACTAGCGGGATACAACGAGCAGTACTTC	CASSRELAGYNEQYF
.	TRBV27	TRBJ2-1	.	TGTGCCAGCAGTTTATCGTGGGCTAGCAACTATGAGCAGTTCTTC	CASSLSWASNYEQFF
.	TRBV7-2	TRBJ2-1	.	TGTGCCAGCAGCTTATCGGCGGGATGGGATGAGCAGTTCTTC	CASSLSAGWDEQFF
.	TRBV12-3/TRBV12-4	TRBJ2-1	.	TGTGCCAGCACCCGACATGCTAATGAGCAGTTCTTC	CASTRHANEQFF
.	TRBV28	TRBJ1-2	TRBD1	TGTGCCAGCAGTTTATCCGGACAGGGGAGTGGTGGTGGCTACACCTTC	CASSLSGQGSGGGYTF
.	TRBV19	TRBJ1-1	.	TGTGCCGGCCGAGGTTCAGGGGCCGGTGAAGCTTTCTTT	CAGRGSGAGEAFF
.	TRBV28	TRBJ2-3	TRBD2	TGTGCCAGCAGACGGACTAGCGAAAGCACAGATACGCAGTATTTT	CASRRTSESTDTQYF
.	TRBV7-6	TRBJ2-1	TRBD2	TGTGCCAGCAGCGCACTAGCGGGAGGATACAATGAGCAGTTCTTC	CASSALAGGYNEQFF
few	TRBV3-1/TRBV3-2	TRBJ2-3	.	TGTGCCAGCAGCCAAGCGAGTTATACGCAGTATTTT	CASSQASYTQYF
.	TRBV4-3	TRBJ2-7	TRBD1	TGCGCCAGCAGCCACGAAGTGGACAGGGATTACGAGCAGTACTTC	CASSHEVDRDYEQYF
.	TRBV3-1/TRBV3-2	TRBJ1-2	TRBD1	TGTGCCAGCAGCCATACGGGACAGGCGGGTAGGGGCTACACCTTC	CASSHTGQAGRGYTF
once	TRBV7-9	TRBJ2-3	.	TGTGCCAGCAGCTTACCAGGGAAGGCAGATACGCAGTATTTT	CASSLPGKADTQYF
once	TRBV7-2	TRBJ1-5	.	TGTGCCAGCAGCTTAATACGTAGTAGCAATCAGCCCCAGCATTTT	CASSLIRSSNQPQHF
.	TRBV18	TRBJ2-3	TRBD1	TGTGCCAGCTCAACATCCGGGACAGGGGGCTCCGGTACGCAGTATTTT	CASSTSGTGGSGTQYF
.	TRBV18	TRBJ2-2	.	TGTGCCAGCGGTTCTCAGTCGAACACCGGGGAGCTGTTTTTT	CASGSQSNTGELFF
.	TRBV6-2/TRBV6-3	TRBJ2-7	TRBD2	TGTGCCAGCAGTTACTCTCCGGGACTAGCGGGATGGGAGCAGTACTTC	CASSYSPGLAGWEQYF
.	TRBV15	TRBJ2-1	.	TGTGCCACCAGCAGAGATAAAATCGACAATGAGCAGTTCTTC	CATSRDKIDNEQFF
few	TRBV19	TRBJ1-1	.	TGTGCCAGTAGTATTTCCAGGACAAGGATGCTGAACACTGAAGCTTTCTTT	CASSISRTRMLNTEAFF
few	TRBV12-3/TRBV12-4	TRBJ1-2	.	TGTGCCAGCAGTTGGGCAGCCAGCTATGGCTACACCTTC	CASSWAASYGYTF
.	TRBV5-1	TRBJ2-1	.	TGCGCCAGCAGCTTGGTCGTCCCGGCGGACAATGAGCAGTTCTTC	CASSLVVPADNEQFF
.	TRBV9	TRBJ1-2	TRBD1	TGTGCCAGCAGCGCAAATACCCACCTTGTGACAGGGTACTATGGCTACACCTTC	CASSANTHLVTGYYGYTF
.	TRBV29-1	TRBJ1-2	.	TGCAGCGTGAGGCGTAGTAGTAACCTCTATGGCTACACCTTC	CSVRRSSNLYGYTF
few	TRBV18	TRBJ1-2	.	TGTGCCAGCTCACCAAGACAGGACAATGTTGAGGGCTACACCTTC	CASSPRQDNVEGYTF
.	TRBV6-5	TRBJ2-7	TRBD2	TGTGCCAGCAGTTCAGGAGGAAGCGGGAAAAGTTACGAGCAGTACTTC	CASSSGGSGKSYEQYF
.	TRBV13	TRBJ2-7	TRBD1	TGTGCCAGCAGCTTCGCGGGACAGGCCTACGAGCAGTACTTC	CASSFAGQAYEQYF
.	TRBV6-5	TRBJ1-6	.	TGTGCCAGCAGTTACTCGAACACCTATAATTCACCCCTCCACTTT	CASSYSNTYNSPLHF
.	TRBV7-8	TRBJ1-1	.	TGTGCCAGCAGCCTTACTGGGGTCCCGGGGGGGAACACTGAAGCTTTCTTT	CASSLTGVPGGNTEAFF
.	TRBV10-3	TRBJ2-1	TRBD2	TGTGCCATCAGTGAGTCGACTAGCGGGAGCGATGAGCAGTTCTTC	CAISESTSGSDEQFF
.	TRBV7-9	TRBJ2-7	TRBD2	TGTGCCAGCAGCTTAACCCGACTAGCGGGAATCTACGAGCAGTACTTC	CASSLTRLAGIYEQYF